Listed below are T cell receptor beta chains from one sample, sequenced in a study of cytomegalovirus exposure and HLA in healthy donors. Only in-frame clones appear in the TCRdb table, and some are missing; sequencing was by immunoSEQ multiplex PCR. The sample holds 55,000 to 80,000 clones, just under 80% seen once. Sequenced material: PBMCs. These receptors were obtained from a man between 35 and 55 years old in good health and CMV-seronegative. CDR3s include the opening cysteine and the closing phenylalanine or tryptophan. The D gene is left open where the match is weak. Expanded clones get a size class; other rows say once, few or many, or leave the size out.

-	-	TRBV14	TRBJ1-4	CASSQDSGKGEKLFF	TGTGCCAGCAGCCAAGATTCGGGGAAGGGTGAAAAACTGTTTTTT
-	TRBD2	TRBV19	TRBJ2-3	CASTTSGGGTDTQYF	TGTGCCAGTACGACTAGCGGGGGGGGCACAGATACGCAGTATTTT
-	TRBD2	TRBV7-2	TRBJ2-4	CASSMGGGRVDIQYF	TGTGCCAGCAGCATGGGGGGAGGGAGGGTTGACATTCAGTACTTC
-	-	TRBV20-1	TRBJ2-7	CSATYEQYF	TGCAGTGCCACCTACGAGCAGTACTTC
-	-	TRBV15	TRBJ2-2	CATSRDGARNTGELFF	TGTGCCACCAGCAGAGATGGGGCGCGGAACACCGGGGAGCTGTTTTTT
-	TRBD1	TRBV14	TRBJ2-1	CASSQEVGTGGNEQFF	TGTGCCAGCAGCCAAGAAGTTGGGACAGGGGGCAATGAGCAGTTCTTC
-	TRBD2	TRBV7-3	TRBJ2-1	CASSLSGGMYNEQFF	TGTGCCAGCAGCTTAAGCGGGGGGATGTACAATGAGCAGTTCTTC
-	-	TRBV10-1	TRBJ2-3	CASSESPSITQYF	TGCGCCAGCAGTGAGTCCCCGAGCATTACGCAGTATTTT
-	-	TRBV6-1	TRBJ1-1	CASSEREAAEAFF	TGTGCCAGCAGTGAAAGGGAAGCGGCGGAAGCTTTCTTT
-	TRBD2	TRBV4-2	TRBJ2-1	CASSQYSGTSGSSSYNEQFF	TGTGCCAGCAGCCAATATTCCGGGACTAGCGGGTCCAGCTCCTACAATGAGCAGTTCTTC
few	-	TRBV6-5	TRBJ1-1	CASRDSYNTEAFF	TGTGCCAGCAGGGACAGCTACAACACTGAAGCTTTCTTT
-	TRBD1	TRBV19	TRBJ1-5	CASSIGQGSKPQHF	TGTGCCAGTAGTATAGGACAGGGAAGTAAGCCCCAGCATTTT
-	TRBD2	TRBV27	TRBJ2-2	CASSARTSGGARDTGELFF	TGTGCCAGCAGTGCGAGGACTAGCGGGGGGGCCAGGGACACCGGGGAGCTGTTTTTT
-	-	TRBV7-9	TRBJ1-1	CSSGTADTEAFF	TGTTCCAGCGGAACCGCGGACACTGAAGCTTTCTTT
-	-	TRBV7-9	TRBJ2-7	CASSSSRDIKDEQYF	TGTGCCAGCAGCTCCAGTCGGGACATCAAGGACGAGCAGTACTTC
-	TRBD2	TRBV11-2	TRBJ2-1	CASSFIAGSYNEQFF	TGTGCCAGCAGCTTCATAGCGGGGTCCTACAATGAGCAGTTCTTC
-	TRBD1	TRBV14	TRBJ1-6	CASSQGQGWVSPLHF	TGTGCCAGCAGCCAAGGACAGGGGTGGGTTTCACCCCTCCACTTT
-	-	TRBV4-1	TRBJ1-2	CASSQDGGAGAHGYTF	TGCGCCAGCAGCCAAGATGGTGGTGCGGGGGCCCATGGCTACACCTTC
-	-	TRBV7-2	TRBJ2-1	CASSSYRRRAYNEQFF	TGTGCCAGCAGCTCCTACAGGAGGAGGGCTTACAATGAGCAGTTCTTC
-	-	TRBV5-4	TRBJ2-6	CASSSGLGSGANVLTF	TGTGCCAGCAGCTCCGGACTGGGCTCTGGGGCCAACGTCCTGACTTTC